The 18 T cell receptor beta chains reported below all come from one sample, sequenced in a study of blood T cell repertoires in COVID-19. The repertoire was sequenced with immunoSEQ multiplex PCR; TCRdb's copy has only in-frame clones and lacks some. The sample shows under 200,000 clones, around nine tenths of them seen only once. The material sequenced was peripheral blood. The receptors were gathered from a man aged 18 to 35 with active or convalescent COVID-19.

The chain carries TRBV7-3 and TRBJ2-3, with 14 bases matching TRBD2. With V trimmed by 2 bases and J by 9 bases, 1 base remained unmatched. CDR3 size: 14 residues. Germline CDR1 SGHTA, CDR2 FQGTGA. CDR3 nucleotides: TGTGCCAGCAGCTTAGGGACTAGCGGGGGCACGCAGTATTTT. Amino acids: CASSLGTSGGTQYF.

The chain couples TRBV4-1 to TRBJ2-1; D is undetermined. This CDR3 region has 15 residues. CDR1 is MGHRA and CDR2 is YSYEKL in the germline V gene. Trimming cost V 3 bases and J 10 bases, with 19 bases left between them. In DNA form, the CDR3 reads TGCGCCAGCAGCCAGTTTCCGGAGTCAGTCGGCGAGCAGTTCTTC. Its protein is CASSQFPESVGEQFF.

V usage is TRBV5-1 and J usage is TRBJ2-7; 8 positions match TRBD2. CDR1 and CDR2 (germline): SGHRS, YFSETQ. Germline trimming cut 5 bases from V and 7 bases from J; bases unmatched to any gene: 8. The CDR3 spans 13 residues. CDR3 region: CASRTSAFWEQYF. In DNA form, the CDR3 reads TGCGCCAGCAGGACTAGCGCCTTTTGGGAGCAGTACTTC.

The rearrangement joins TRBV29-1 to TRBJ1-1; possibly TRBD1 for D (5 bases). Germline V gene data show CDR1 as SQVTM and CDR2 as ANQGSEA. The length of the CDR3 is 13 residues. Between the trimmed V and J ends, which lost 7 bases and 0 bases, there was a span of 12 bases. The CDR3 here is CSGSGRMNTEAFF. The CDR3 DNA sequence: TGCAGCGGATCAGGGCGGATGAACACTGAAGCTTTCTTT.

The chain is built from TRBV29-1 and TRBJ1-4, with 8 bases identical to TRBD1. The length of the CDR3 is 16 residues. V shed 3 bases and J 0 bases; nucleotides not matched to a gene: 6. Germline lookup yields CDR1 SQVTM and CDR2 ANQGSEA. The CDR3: CSVDFGQGPTNEKLFF. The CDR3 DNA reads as TGCAGCGTTGATTTCGGACAGGGCCCAACTAATGAAAAACTGTTTTTT.

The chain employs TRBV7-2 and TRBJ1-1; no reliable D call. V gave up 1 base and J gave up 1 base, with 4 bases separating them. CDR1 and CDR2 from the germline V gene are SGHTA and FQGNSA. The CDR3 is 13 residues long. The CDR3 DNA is TGTGCCAGCAGCTTAGAGAGGAACACTGAAGCTTTCTTT. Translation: CASSLERNTEAFF.

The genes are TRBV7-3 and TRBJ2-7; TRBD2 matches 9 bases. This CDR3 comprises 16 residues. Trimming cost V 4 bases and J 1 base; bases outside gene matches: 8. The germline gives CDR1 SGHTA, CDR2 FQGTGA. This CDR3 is CASSSQREVNSYEQYF. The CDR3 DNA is TGTGCCAGCAGCTCTCAGCGGGAGGTTAATTCCTACGAGCAGTACTTC.

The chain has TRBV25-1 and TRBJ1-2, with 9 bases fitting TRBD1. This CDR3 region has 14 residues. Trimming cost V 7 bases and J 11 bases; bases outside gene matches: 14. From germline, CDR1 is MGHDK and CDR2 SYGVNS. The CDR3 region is CASTPGDRAWRYTF. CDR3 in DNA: TGTGCCAGCACACCCGGGGACAGGGCTTGGCGTTACACCTTC.

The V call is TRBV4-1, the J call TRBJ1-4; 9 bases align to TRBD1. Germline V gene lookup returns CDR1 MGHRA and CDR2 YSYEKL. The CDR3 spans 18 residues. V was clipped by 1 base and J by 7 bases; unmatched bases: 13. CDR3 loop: CASSQGRDRVSSSEKLFF. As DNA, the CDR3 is TGCGCCAGCAGCCAAGGCCGGGACAGGGTTTCGAGTAGTGAAAAACTGTTTTTT.

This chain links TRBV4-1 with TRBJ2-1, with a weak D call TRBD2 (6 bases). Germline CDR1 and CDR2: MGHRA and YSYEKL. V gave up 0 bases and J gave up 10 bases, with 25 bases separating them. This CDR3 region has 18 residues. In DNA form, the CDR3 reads TGCGCCAGCAGCCAAGACTGGAGGGCCGTCTCCGAGAGTGTGGAGCAGTTCTTC. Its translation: CASSQDWRAVSESVEQFF.

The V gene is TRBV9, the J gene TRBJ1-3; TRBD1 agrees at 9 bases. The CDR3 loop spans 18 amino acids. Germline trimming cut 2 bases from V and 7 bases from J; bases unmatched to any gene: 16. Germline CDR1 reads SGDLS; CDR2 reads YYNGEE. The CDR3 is CASSVQTSGQGRSNTIYF. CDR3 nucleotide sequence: TGTGCCAGCAGCGTCCAGACCTCGGGACAGGGTAGAAGCAACACCATATATTTT.

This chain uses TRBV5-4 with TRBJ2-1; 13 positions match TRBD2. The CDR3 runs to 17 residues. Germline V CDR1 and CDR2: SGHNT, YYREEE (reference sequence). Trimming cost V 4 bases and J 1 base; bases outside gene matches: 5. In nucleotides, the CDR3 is TGTGCCAGCAGCCCCGGGACTAGCGGGACTTCCTACAATGAGCAGTTCTTC. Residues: CASSPGTSGTSYNEQFF.

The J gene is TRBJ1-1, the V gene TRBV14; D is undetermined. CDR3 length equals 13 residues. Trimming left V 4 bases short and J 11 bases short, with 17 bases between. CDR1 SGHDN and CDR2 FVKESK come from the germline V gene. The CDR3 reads CASSPIYRVEAFF. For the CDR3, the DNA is TGTGCCAGCAGCCCCATTTATCGGGTAGAGGCTTTCTTT.

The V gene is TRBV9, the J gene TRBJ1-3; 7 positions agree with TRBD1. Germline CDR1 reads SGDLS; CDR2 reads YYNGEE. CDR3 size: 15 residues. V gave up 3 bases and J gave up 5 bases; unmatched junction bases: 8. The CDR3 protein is CASSAPTGSRNTIYF. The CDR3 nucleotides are TGTGCCAGCAGCGCCCCGACAGGGAGTAGAAACACCATATATTTT.

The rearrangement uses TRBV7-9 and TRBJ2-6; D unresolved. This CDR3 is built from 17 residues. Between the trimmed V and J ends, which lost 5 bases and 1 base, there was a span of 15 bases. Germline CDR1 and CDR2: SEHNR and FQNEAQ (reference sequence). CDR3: CASSPGVAGSGANVLTF. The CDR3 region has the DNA TGTGCCAGCAGCCCTGGAGTGGCCGGTTCTGGGGCCAACGTCCTGACTTTC.

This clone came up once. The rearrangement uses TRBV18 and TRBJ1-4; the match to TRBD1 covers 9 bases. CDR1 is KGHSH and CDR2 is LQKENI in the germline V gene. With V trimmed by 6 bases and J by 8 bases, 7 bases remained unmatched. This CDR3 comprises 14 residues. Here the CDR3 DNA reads TGTGCCAGCTCGTACGGGACAGGGCTGGAAAAACTGTTTTTT. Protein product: CASSYGTGLEKLFF. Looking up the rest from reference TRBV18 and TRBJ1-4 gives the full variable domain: NAGVMQNPRHLVRRRGQEARLRCSPMKGHSHVYWYRQLPEEGLKFMVYLQKENIIDESGMPKERFSAEFPKEGPSILRIQQVVRGDSAAYFCASSYGTGLEKLFFGSGTQLSVL.

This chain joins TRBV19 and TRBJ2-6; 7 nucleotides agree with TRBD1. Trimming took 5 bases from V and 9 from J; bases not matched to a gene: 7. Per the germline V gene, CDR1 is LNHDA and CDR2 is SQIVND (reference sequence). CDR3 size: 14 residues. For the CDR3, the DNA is TGTGCCAGTAGTTCGGGACAGCTATACAACGTCCTGACTTTC. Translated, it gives CASSSGQLYNVLTF. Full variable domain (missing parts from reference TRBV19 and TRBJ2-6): DGGITQSPKYLFRKEGQNVTLSCEQNLNHDAMYWYRQDPGQGLRLIYYSQIVNDFQKGDIAEGYSVSREKKESFPLTVTSAQKNPTAFYLCASSSGQLYNVLTFGAGSRLTVL.

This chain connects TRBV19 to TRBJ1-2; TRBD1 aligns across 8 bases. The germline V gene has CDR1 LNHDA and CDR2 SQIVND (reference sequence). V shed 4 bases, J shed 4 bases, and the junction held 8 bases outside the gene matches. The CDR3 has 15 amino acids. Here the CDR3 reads CASSTLGQGFYGYTF. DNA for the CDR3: TGTGCCAGTAGTACCCTAGGACAGGGATTCTATGGCTACACCTTC.